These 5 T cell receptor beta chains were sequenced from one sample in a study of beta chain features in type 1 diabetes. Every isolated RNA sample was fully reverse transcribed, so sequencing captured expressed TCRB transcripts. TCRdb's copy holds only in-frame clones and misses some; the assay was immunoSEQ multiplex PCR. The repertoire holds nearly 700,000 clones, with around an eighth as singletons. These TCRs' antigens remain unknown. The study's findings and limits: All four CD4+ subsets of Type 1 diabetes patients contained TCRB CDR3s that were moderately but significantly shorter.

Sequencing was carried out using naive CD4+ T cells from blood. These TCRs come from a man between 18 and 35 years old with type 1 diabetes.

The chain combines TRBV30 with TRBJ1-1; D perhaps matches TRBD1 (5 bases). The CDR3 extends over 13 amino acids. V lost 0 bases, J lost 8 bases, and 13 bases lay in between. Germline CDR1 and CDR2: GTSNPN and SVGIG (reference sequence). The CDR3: CAWSVQGASEAFF. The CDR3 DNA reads TGTGCCTGGAGTGTCCAGGGAGCTAGCGAAGCTTTCTTT.

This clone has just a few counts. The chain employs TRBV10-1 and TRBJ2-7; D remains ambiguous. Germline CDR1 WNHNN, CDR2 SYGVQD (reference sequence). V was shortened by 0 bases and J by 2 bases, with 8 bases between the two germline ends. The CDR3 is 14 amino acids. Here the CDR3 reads CASSESMVTYEQYF. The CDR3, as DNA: TGCGCCAGCAGTGAGTCAATGGTAACCTACGAGCAGTACTTC.

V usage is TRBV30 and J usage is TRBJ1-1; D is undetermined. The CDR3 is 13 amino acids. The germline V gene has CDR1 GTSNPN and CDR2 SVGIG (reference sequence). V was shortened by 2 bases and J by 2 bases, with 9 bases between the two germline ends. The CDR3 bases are TGTGCCTGGAGTCGGCAGATCAACACTGAAGCTTTCTTT. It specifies CAWSRQINTEAFF.

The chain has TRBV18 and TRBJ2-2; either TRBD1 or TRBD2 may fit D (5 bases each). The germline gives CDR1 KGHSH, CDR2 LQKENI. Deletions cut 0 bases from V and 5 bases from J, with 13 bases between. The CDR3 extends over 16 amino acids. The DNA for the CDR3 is TGTGCCAGCTCACCACCGGCAGGGAGAGGTACCGGGGAGCTGTTTTTT. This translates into CASSPPAGRGTGELFF.

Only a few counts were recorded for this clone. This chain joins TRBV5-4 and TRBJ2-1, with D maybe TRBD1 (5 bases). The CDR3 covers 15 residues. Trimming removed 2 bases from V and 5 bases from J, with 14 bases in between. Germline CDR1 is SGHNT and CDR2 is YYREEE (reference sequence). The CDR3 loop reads CASSFWQGLHNEQFF. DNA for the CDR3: TGTGCCAGCAGCTTTTGGCAGGGATTACACAATGAGCAGTTCTTC.